These 16 T cell receptor beta chains were sequenced from one sample in a study of T cell responses to AZD1222 COVID-19 vaccine (dated by TCRdb to the early 2020s). Explained via the paper, the time point label denotes: baseline before first vaccination. The library was built by means of the immunoSEQ multiplex PCR assay. TCRdb provides this immuneACCESS table in a form limited to in-frame rearrangements. Some clones are lacking; in checked studies, under half of them reflect an unresolved V gene, and why the rest are absent is not known. The sample contains about 100,000 clones, around 84% of them found a single time. The biggest ten clones account for 1.4% of the sample. Specimen: peripheral blood, collected on day 0 of AZD1222 vaccination. These receptor sequences come from an adult in good health.

The CDR3 nucleotides read TGTGCCAGTAGGACCTTACAGGGGGATGTAGAAAAACTGTTTTTT. Its translation is CASRTLQGDVEKLFF. The J gene is TRBJ1-4, the V gene TRBV19; TRBD1 aligns across 8 bases. The germline gives CDR1 LNHDA, CDR2 SQIVND (reference sequence). Unmatched junction bases numbered 11, after V lost 6 bases and J lost 8 bases. CDR3 length equals 15 residues.

The V call is TRBV6-5, the J call TRBJ2-7; D is ambiguous. V gave up 5 bases and J gave up 0 bases, with 11 bases separating them. The CDR3 extends over 14 amino acids. Germline V gene lookup returns CDR1 MNHEY and CDR2 SVGAGI. Here the CDR3 reads CASSPRVGSYEQYF. DNA of the CDR3: TGTGCCAGCAGTCCCCGTGTGGGCTCCTACGAGCAGTACTTC.

The CDR3 bases are TGTGCCAGCAGTTTTGGGACGTCCCGTTTTGGTGAGCAGTTCTTC. This sequence encodes CASSFGTSRFGEQFF. The chain uses TRBV27 and TRBJ2-1; perhaps D is TRBD1 or TRBD2 (5 bases each). V lost 3 bases and J lost 9, with 18 bases in between. CDR3 length: 15 residues. Germline-derived CDR1 and CDR2 are MNHEY and SMNVEV (reference sequence).

The chain links TRBV15 to TRBJ1-4, with D tentatively TRBD1 (6 bases). V was clipped by 0 bases and J by 7 bases, with 15 bases between them. The CDR3 contains 16 residues. Germline V CDR1 and CDR2: LNHNV, YYDKDF (reference sequence). In nucleotides, the CDR3 is TGTGCCACCAGCAGAGATTACGGGGCCAGGGGTGAAAAACTGTTTTTT. It codes for CATSRDYGARGEKLFF.

CDR3 DNA: TGCAGCGTATTAGAACAGGGTGATCAGCCCCAGCATTTT. Translation gives CSVLEQGDQPQHF. This chain joins TRBV29-1 and TRBJ1-5; possibly TRBD1 for D (6 bases). The CDR3 consists of 13 residues. V was trimmed by 6 bases and J by 5 bases, leaving 14 bases between them. Germline values: CDR1 SQVTM, CDR2 ANQGSEA.

This rearrangement joins TRBV5-1 to TRBJ2-7, with 7 bases fitting TRBD1. Per the germline V gene, CDR1 is SGHRS and CDR2 is YFSETQ. The V gene end was trimmed by 4 bases and the J gene end by 3 bases; junction bases not matched to a gene: 7. The CDR3 has 14 residues. The CDR3, as DNA: TGCGCCAGCAGCGAGGGACAGCGATACTACGAGCAGTACTTC. As protein: CASSEGQRYYEQYF. Full variable domain (rest looked up from reference TRBV5-1 and TRBJ2-7): KAGVTQTPRYLIKTRGQQVTLSCSPISGHRSVSWYQQTPGQGLQFLFEYFSETQRNKGNFPGRFSGRQFSNSRSEMNVSTLELGDSALYLCASSEGQRYYEQYFGPGTRLTVT.

V and J are TRBV10-3 and TRBJ2-4, with D possibly TRBD2 on 6 matching bases. Per the germline V gene, CDR1 is ENHRY and CDR2 is SYGVKD. V lost 10 bases, J lost 0 bases, and 13 bases lay in between. This CDR3 has 14 amino acids. The CDR3 reads CATSGEVAKNIQYF. In DNA form, the CDR3 reads TGTGCCACCTCCGGGGAGGTAGCCAAAAACATTCAGTACTTC.

This chain connects TRBV6-6 to TRBJ1-6; no clear D. CDR1 MNHNY and CDR2 SVGAGI come from the germline V gene (reference sequence). V lost 2 bases and J 7 bases, leaving 12 bases between the germline ends. The CDR3 contains 15 residues. The CDR3 nucleotides read TGTGCCAGCAGTTACGAAAGAGGCGACAATTCACCCCTCCACTTT. It encodes CASSYERGDNSPLHF.

The chain carries TRBV30 and TRBJ1-2, with a possible D match to TRBD1 (6 bases). The CDR3 contains 11 residues. The V end was cut by 3 bases, the J end by 7 bases, with 9 bases between. Germline assignment: CDR1 GTSNPN and CDR2 SVGIG (reference sequence). The CDR3 sequence is CAWSRGAGYTF. The CDR3 DNA reads TGTGCCTGGAGCCGGGGGGCTGGCTACACCTTC.

The gene calls are TRBV27 and TRBJ2-7; 14 bases fit TRBD2. After removal of 4 bases from V and 3 bases from J, the junction contained 17 bases not matched to a gene. There are 20 residues in the CDR3. Germline loops: CDR1 MNHEY, CDR2 SMNVEV (reference sequence). CDR3 region: CASSSLRLAGGPLTVYEQYF. CDR3 DNA sequence: TGTGCCAGCAGTTCTCTTAGACTAGCGGGAGGGCCACTTACGGTCTACGAGCAGTACTTC.

The chain combines TRBV7-2 with TRBJ1-5; 9 bases fit TRBD1. This CDR3 contains 17 residues. Germline V gene data show CDR1 as SGHTA and CDR2 as FQGNSA. With V trimmed by 5 bases and J by 5 bases, 13 bases remained unmatched. The CDR3 DNA reads TGTGCCAGCAGCCCGCCGAGGATGGGACAGGGCGATCAGCCCCAGCATTTT. This codes for CASSPPRMGQGDQPQHF.

CDR3 loop: CAWSMGTPSEKKLFF. The CDR3 coding sequence is TGTGCCTGGTCGATGGGCACTCCCTCCGAGAAAAAACTGTTTTTT. V usage is TRBV30 and J usage is TRBJ1-4; D uncertain. With 5 bases removed from V and 9 bases from J, the gap between germline ends came to 22 bases. This CDR3 spans 15 amino acids. Germline CDR1 reads GTSNPN; CDR2 reads SVGIG (reference sequence).

The gene calls are TRBV28 and TRBJ1-2, with 7 bases identical to TRBD1. After removal of 4 bases from V and 2 bases from J, the junction contained 1 base not matched to a gene. This CDR3 is built from 13 residues. Germline CDR1 is MDHEN and CDR2 is SYDVKM. The CDR3 sequence is CASSSDRNYGYTF. CDR3 nucleotide sequence: TGTGCCAGCAGTTCGGACAGGAACTATGGCTACACCTTC.

The gene calls are TRBV14 and TRBJ1-1; 7 positions match TRBD1. The CDR3 extends over 16 amino acids. The V gene end was trimmed by 0 bases and the J gene end by 2 bases; junction bases not matched to a gene: 6. Germline V lookup: CDR1 SGHDN, CDR2 FVKESK. The DNA for the CDR3 is TGTGCCAGCAGCCAAGAGATGAGGGGGCGAAACACTGAAGCTTTCTTT. It encodes CASSQEMRGRNTEAFF. Filled out from reference TRBV14 and TRBJ1-1, the complete variable domain reads EAGVTQFPSHSVIEKGQTVTLRCDPISGHDNLYWYRRVMGKEIKFLLHFVKESKQDESGMPNNRFLAERTGGTYSTLKVQPAELEDSGVYFCASSQEMRGRNTEAFFGQGTRLTVV.

V is TRBV19 and J is TRBJ2-1; 7 bases map to TRBD2. J gave up 3 bases and V 6 bases, and 11 bases lay outside the gene matches. CDR3 size: 16 residues. Germline CDR1 is LNHDA and CDR2 is SQIVND (reference sequence). CDR3: CASRREGGPNYNEQFF. CDR3 nucleotides: TGTGCCAGTAGGCGCGAGGGAGGGCCAAACTACAATGAGCAGTTCTTC.

The chain couples TRBV28 to TRBJ1-1; 9 nucleotides agree with TRBD1. The V gene's germline CDR1 is MDHEN and CDR2 SYDVKM. V trimming: 2 bases; J trimming: 5 bases; junction bases outside the gene matches: 9. The CDR3 covers 16 residues. The CDR3 reads CASSLGGQGIRTEAFF. DNA of the CDR3: TGTGCCAGCAGTTTAGGAGGACAGGGGATTAGGACTGAAGCTTTCTTT.